Below are 24 T cell receptor beta chains sequenced from a single sample in a study of human T cells and chemical hapten exposure (dated by TCRdb to the early 2020s). Library preparation used RACE. For sequencing, a NextSeq 500 was employed. Starting from the raw public reads, TCRdb applied fastp trimming at Q25, assembled clones with MiXCR and retained in-frame beta chains. Records with the same CDR3 protein are collapsed into one entry carrying the most frequent genes and DNA. The sample table contains about 120,000 distinct CDR3 sequences; only one count was recorded for about 11% of them. The top ten constitute approximately 2.5% of the sample. Read against the paper, the sample's time point label means: patch test 3, about 24 weeks after DPC sensitization. Explained via the paper, the treatment or condition label denotes: therapeutic diphenylcyclopropenone sensitization with weekly scalp DPC.

The sample in question was whole blood, obtained in connection with sensitization to the hapten diphenylcyclopropenone (DPC). The receptors derive from a woman aged 50 to 60 with alopecia areata. Some clones in this sample may be carry-over from other donors' samples.

V gene TRBV5-1 combines with J gene TRBJ2-1; 9 nucleotides align to TRBD1. V was pared by 0 bases and J by 12 bases, with 13 bases of the junction left unmatched. This CDR3 is 16 amino acids long. The V gene's germline CDR1 is SGHRS and CDR2 YFSETQ. CDR3 sequence reads: CASSLEAVTGGYGQFF. The CDR3 DNA is TGCGCCAGCAGCTTGGAGGCGGTGACAGGGGGATACGGGCAGTTCTTC.

Many counts were recorded for this clonotype. The V call is TRBV5-1, the J call TRBJ2-3; 9 bases map to TRBD1. Unmatched junction bases numbered 4, after V lost 0 bases and J lost 2 bases. The germline CDR1 and CDR2 sequences are SGHRS and YFSETQ. The length of the CDR3 is 16 residues. In DNA form, the CDR3 reads TGCGCCAGCAGCTTGGGGGGACAGGGATACACAGATACGCAGTATTTT. This sequence encodes CASSLGGQGYTDTQYF. The whole variable domain, filled in from reference TRBV5-1 and TRBJ2-3, reads KAGVTQTPRYLIKTRGQQVTLSCSPISGHRSVSWYQQTPGQGLQFLFEYFSETQRNKGNFPGRFSGRQFSNSRSEMNVSTLELGDSALYLCASSLGGQGYTDTQYFGPGTRLTVL.

V gene TRBV6-1 combines with J gene TRBJ1-1; unclear D gene. Germline assignment: CDR1 MNHNS and CDR2 SASEGT. This CDR3 region has 12 residues. Trimming removed 5 bases from V and 0 bases from J, with 4 bases in between. The CDR3 nucleotides read TGTGCCAGCAGTTACGTGAACACTGAAGCTTTCTTT. It translates to CASSYVNTEAFF.

Ten or more counts support this clonotype. This chain connects TRBV29-1 to TRBJ2-1; D tentatively fits TRBD1 or TRBD2 (6 bases each). Trimming pared 3 bases from V and 4 bases from J, leaving 16 bases between. The CDR3 has 15 residues. From germline, CDR1 is SQVTM and CDR2 ANQGSEA. The CDR3 sequence is CSVEKGGGLYNEQFF. As DNA, the CDR3 is TGCAGCGTTGAGAAAGGAGGGGGACTTTACAATGAGCAGTTCTTC.

V usage is TRBV6-5 and J usage is TRBJ2-7; TRBD2 matches at 13 bases. Trimming at V came to 2 bases and at J to 2 bases, leaving 6 bases not matched to a gene. Germline V gene lookup returns CDR1 MNHEY and CDR2 SVGAGI. The CDR3 has 17 amino acids. CDR3 residues: CASSYRTSGGLTYEQYF. In nucleotides, the CDR3 is TGTGCCAGCAGTTACCGGACTAGCGGGGGCCTAACCTACGAGCAGTACTTC.

The chain carries TRBV15 and TRBJ2-2; TRBD1 agrees at 9 bases. This CDR3 spans 15 amino acids. The germline V gene encodes CDR1 LNHNV and CDR2 YYDKDF (reference sequence). J gave up 4 bases and V 5 bases, and 5 bases lay outside the gene matches. The CDR3 sequence: CATSVRDRVTGELFF. DNA for the CDR3: TGTGCCACCAGCGTCCGGGACAGGGTCACCGGGGAGCTGTTTTTT.

The chain carries TRBV24-1 and TRBJ2-1; 9 nucleotides agree with TRBD2. CDR3 size: 15 residues. V lost 7 bases, J lost 11 bases, and 14 bases stayed unmatched. Germline CDR1 reads KGHDR; CDR2 reads SFDVKD. CDR3 in DNA: TGTGCCACCAGCCGGGGGGCTAGCGGGATTGTCCAGCAGTTCTTC. Encoded protein: CATSRGASGIVQQFF.

The chain couples TRBV12-5 to TRBJ1-1; TRBD1 might be the D (5 bases). Germline CDR1 and CDR2: LGHNT and FRNRAP. V gave up 2 bases and J gave up 6 bases, with 7 bases separating them. The CDR3 is 12 amino acids. The CDR3: CASGLWGAEAFF. In DNA, the CDR3 is TGTGCTAGTGGTTTGTGGGGCGCTGAAGCTTTCTTT. The variable domain in full, with the rest retrieved from reference TRBV12-5 and TRBJ1-1, is DARVTQTPRHKVTEMGQEVTMRCQPILGHNTVFWYRQTMMQGLELLAYFRNRAPLDDSGMPKDRFSAEMPDATLATLKIQPSEPRDSAVYFCASGLWGAEAFFGQGTRLTVV.

This clonotype was seen ten or more times. This sequence joins TRBV6-2 or TRBV6-3 and TRBJ1-1; no clear D gene. CDR1 is MNHEY and CDR2 is SVGEGT in the germline V gene. The germline V and J ends were trimmed by 5 bases and 2 bases, with 15 bases remaining between them. This CDR3 comprises 15 residues. CDR3 DNA: TGTGCCAGCAGTCATGCGGCAGTGCCCAACACTGAAGCTTTCTTT. It is translated as CASSHAAVPNTEAFF.

In this sample, this clonotype turned up a few times. For the CDR3, the DNA is TGTGCCAGCAGCCAAGCTACCGGGGCTGAAAAACTGTTTTTT. Protein sequence: CASSQATGAEKLFF. J is TRBJ1-4 and V is TRBV3-1; D may be TRBD1 (5 bases). The CDR3 loop spans 14 amino acids. Germline loops: CDR1 LGHDT, CDR2 YNNKEL (reference sequence). Trimming removed 1 base from V and 7 bases from J, with 10 bases in between.

The chain employs TRBV9 and TRBJ2-2; TRBD1 matches at 7 bases. The junction had 6 bases not matched to a gene; V was cut back by 4 bases and J by 6 bases. CDR3 length: 14 amino acids. Germline loops: CDR1 SGDLS, CDR2 YYNGEE. The CDR3 loop is CASSPHTGAGELFF. In DNA form, the CDR3 reads TGTGCCAGCAGCCCGCACACAGGGGCCGGGGAGCTGTTTTTT.

This clonotype was detected many times. This chain connects TRBV12-3 or TRBV12-4 to TRBJ2-2; D uncertain. The CDR3 is 12 residues long. Trimming took off 8 bases at V and 1 base at J, with 5 bases between the two ends. The CDR3, as DNA: TGTGCCAGCGCCCGGAACACCGGGGAGCTGTTTTTT. Translating it yields CASARNTGELFF.

This clonotype was observed a few times. The V and J genes are TRBV12-3 or TRBV12-4 and TRBJ1-5; D might be TRBD1 (6 bases). V was trimmed by 5 bases and J by 4 bases, leaving 15 bases between them. CDR3 size: 15 residues. The CDR3: CASSPQGGTNQPQHF. In DNA form, the CDR3 reads TGTGCCAGCAGTCCCCAAGGGGGGACTAATCAGCCCCAGCATTTT.

As for this clonotype: The junction and the germline gene differ at one end; a read error may be behind it. J is TRBJ1-1 and V is TRBV18; D is uncertain. CDR1 and CDR2 from the germline V gene are KGHSH and LQKENI. The CDR3 runs to 9 residues. This CDR3 is CASSPPQTF. In DNA, the CDR3 is TGTGCCAGCTCACCACCGCAGACATTT.

This clonotype was recorded a few times. This chain links TRBV25-1 with TRBJ1-2; TRBD1 agrees at 8 bases. J was trimmed by 2 bases and V by 6 bases; bases with no gene match: 8. CDR3 size: 15 residues. Germline V gene lookup returns CDR1 MGHDK and CDR2 SYGVNS. The CDR3 sequence: CASSGGTGLNYGYTF. The CDR3 nucleotides are TGTGCCAGCAGCGGCGGGACAGGTCTCAACTATGGCTACACCTTC.

This clonotype was counted only a few times. The chain is built from TRBV29-1 and TRBJ2-3; 10 nucleotides agree with TRBD2. V lost 4 bases, J lost 2 bases, and 3 bases stayed unmatched. Germline loops: CDR1 SQVTM, CDR2 ANQGSEA. The CDR3 is 14 amino acids. This CDR3 is CSVGLAGATDTQYF. The CDR3 DNA reads as TGCAGCGTTGGCCTAGCGGGGGCCACAGATACGCAGTATTTT.

This clonotype occurred a few times. The rearrangement joins TRBV4-2 to TRBJ2-3; 10 nucleotides line up with TRBD2. Looked up from germline, CDR1 is LGHNA and CDR2 is YNFKEQ. The CDR3 runs 18 residues. The J segment lost 0 bases and the V segment lost 0 bases, leaving 6 bases of the junction unmatched. This CDR3 is CASSQEGGLAASTDTQYF. CDR3 nucleotides: TGTGCCAGCAGCCAAGAAGGAGGACTAGCGGCTAGCACAGATACGCAGTATTTT.

This clonotype has more than one count but fewer than ten. The chain has TRBV6-2 or TRBV6-3 and TRBJ2-5; 7 bases match TRBD1. The CDR3 is 14 residues long. Trimming took 2 bases from V and 4 from J; bases not matched to a gene: 4. The germline V gene encodes CDR1 MNHEY and CDR2 SVGEGT. The CDR3 loop is CASSYTRTGETQYF. CDR3 bases: TGTGCCAGCAGTTACACCAGGACAGGAGAGACCCAGTACTTC.

The chain is built from TRBV12-5 and TRBJ1-2; D is perhaps TRBD1 (5 bases). The CDR3 extends over 16 amino acids. Germline V gene sequence: CDR1 LGHNT, CDR2 FRNRAP. V lost 1 base to trimming and J lost 6 bases, with 18 bases between them. CDR3 sequence (DNA): TGTGCTAGTGGTTTGGGCCCGGGACTGGGGGGAGATGGCTACACCTTC. It translates to CASGLGPGLGGDGYTF.

The chain carries TRBV5-1 and TRBJ1-1, with D tentatively TRBD1 (6 bases). The CDR3 is made up of 14 amino acids. V lost 3 bases and J 7 bases, leaving 16 bases between the germline ends. Germline-derived CDR1 and CDR2 are SGHRS and YFSETQ. Here the CDR3 reads CASSSTTGQLEAFF. In DNA form, the CDR3 reads TGCGCCAGCAGCTCCACTACCGGACAGCTTGAAGCTTTCTTT.

This clonotype showed up many times. The chain links TRBV29-1 to TRBJ2-2, with 11 nucleotides matching TRBD1. Germline V gene lookup returns CDR1 SQVTM and CDR2 ANQGSEA. The J segment lost 4 bases and the V segment lost 4 bases, leaving 5 bases of the junction unmatched. The CDR3 is 15 amino acids. CDR3 in amino acids: CSVGKGTGGTGELFF. CDR3 coding DNA: TGCAGCGTTGGTAAAGGGACAGGGGGCACCGGGGAGCTGTTTTTT.

The rearrangement links TRBV29-1 to TRBJ2-1; no firm D call. The CDR3 consists of 11 residues. Trimming removed 7 bases from V and 6 bases from J, with 10 bases in between. CDR1 SQVTM and CDR2 ANQGSEA come from the germline V gene. CDR3 protein: CSGDPGNEQFF. CDR3 bases: TGCAGCGGAGACCCCGGCAATGAGCAGTTCTTC.

The chain has TRBV12-3 or TRBV12-4 and TRBJ1-3, with D unclear. V was clipped by 2 bases and J by 3 bases, with 11 bases between them. The CDR3 contains 15 residues. The CDR3 DNA reads TGTGCCAGCAGTTTAAGGAGAGGAGATGGAAACACCATATATTTT. Residues: CASSLRRGDGNTIYF.

This clonotype was recorded at least ten times. The rearrangement joins TRBV29-1 to TRBJ2-3; TRBD2 aligns across 11 bases. The CDR3 runs 16 residues. Trimming at V came to 8 bases and at J to 0 bases, leaving 10 bases not matched to a gene. The germline CDR1 and CDR2 sequences are SQVTM and ANQGSEA. The CDR3 DNA sequence: TGCAGCTCCATACCGGGACTAGCGGTTAGCACAGATACGCAGTATTTT. It codes for CSSIPGLAVSTDTQYF.